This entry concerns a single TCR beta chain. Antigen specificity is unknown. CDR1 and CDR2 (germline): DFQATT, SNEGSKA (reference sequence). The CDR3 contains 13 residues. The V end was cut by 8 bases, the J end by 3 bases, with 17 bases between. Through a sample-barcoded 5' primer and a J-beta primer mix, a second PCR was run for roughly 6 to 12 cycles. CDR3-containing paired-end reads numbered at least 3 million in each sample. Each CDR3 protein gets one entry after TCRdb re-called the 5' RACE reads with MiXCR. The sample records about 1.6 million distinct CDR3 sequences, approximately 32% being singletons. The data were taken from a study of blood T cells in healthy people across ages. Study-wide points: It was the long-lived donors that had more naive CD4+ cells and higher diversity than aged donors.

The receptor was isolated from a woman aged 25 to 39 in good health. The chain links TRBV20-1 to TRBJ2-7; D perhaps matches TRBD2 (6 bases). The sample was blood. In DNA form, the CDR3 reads TGCAGTCCCGTGGGGGGAAGGGGCTACGAGCAGTACTTC. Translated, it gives CSPVGGRGYEQYF.